This section outlines one TCR beta chain sequence together with its context. The antigen is not known. This sample was included in a study of cytomegalovirus exposure and HLA in healthy donors. In the study overall: Clustering assigned about 76% of the roughly 430 genotyped donors to the Caucasian-associated ancestry cluster. Study-wide points: Both high specificity and high sensitivity reportedly marked the classifier's diagnosis of cytomegalovirus status.

PCR primers comprised 60 Vbeta and 13 Jbeta primers. The table came from immunoSEQ multiplex PCR; TCRdb's copy has only in-frame clones and leaves some out. The data contain over 150,000 clones, 80% of them seen just once; the ten biggest clones take up 4% to 5.5%. This CDR3 has 16 amino acids. Germline V CDR1 and CDR2: GTSNPN, SVGIG (reference sequence). V gave up 0 bases and J gave up 0 bases, with 12 bases separating them. All the people who gave samples were healthy bone marrow donors. The chain joins TRBV30 to TRBJ1-3; D is undetermined. The sample consisted of PBMCs. This receptor was taken from a young man in good health and CMV-seronegative. The CDR3 DNA is TGTGCCTGGAGTGTACGGCGGCAGAACTCTGGAAACACCATATATTTT. Its translation: CAWSVRRQNSGNTIYF.